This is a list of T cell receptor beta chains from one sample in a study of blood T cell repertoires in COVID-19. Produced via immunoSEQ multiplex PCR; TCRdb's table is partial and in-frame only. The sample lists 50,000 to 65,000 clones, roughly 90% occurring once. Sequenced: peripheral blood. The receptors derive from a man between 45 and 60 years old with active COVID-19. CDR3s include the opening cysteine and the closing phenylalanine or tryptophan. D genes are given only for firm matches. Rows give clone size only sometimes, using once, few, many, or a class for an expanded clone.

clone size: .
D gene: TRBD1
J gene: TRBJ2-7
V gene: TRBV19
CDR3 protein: CASSTGTGAYEQYF
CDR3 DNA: TGTGCCAGTAGTACCGGGACAGGGGCCTACGAGCAGTACTTC

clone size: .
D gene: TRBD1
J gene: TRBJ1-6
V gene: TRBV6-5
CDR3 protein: CASSRTGGESPLHF
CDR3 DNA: TGTGCCAGCAGTCGGACAGGGGGGGAATCACCCCTCCACTTT

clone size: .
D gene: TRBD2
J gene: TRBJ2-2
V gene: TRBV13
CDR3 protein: CASSWTSGGRGELFF
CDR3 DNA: TGTGCCAGCAGTTGGACTAGCGGGGGACGCGGGGAGCTGTTTTTT

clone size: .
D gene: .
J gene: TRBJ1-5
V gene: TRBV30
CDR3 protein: CAWSLSPGHPNQPQHF
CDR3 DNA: TGTGCCTGGAGTTTGTCCCCGGGACACCCAAATCAGCCCCAGCATTTT

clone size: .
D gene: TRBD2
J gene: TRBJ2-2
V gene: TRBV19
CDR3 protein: CASTPWPGSGAEGTGELFF
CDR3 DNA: TGTGCCAGTACTCCCTGGCCGGGCAGCGGGGCCGAAGGGACCGGGGAGCTGTTTTTT

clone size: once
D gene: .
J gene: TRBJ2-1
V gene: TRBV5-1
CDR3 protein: CASSLGTSPNEQFF
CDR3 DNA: TGCGCCAGCAGCTTGGGTACTAGCCCCAATGAGCAGTTCTTC

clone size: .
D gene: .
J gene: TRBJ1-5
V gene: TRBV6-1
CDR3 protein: CASSRRLGGNQPQHF
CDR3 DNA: TGTGCCAGCAGCCGACGGCTGGGAGGCAATCAGCCCCAGCATTTT

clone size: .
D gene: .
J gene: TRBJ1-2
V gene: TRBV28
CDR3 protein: CASSFSAGRYGYTF
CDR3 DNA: TGTGCCAGCAGTTTCTCGGCAGGTCGATATGGCTACACCTTC

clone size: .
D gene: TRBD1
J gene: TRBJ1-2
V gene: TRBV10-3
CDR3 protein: CAISYGQGAYGYTF
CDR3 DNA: TGTGCCATCAGTTATGGACAGGGGGCATATGGCTACACCTTC

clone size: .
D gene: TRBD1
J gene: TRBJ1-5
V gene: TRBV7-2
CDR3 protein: CASSFGQVSHQPQHF
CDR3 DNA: TGTGCCAGCAGCTTTGGACAGGTCAGCCATCAGCCCCAGCATTTT

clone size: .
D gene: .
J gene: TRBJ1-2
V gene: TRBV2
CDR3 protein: CASSWAVEHGYTF
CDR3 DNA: TGTGCCAGCAGTTGGGCCGTTGAACATGGCTACACCTTC

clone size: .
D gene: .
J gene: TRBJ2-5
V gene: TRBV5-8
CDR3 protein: CASEGGKYF
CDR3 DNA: TGTGCCAGTGAGGGGGGGAAGTACTTC

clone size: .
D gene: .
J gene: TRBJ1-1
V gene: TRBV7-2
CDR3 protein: CASSPGLGTEAFF
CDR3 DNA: TGTGCCAGCAGCCCCGGGTTGGGTACTGAAGCTTTCTTT